A single sample is the source of the 13 T cell receptor beta chains below, sequenced in a study of shared clonotypes between healthy human individuals. Generated by immunoSEQ multiplex PCR, the TCRdb table keeps only in-frame clones and is missing some. Of 1,400,000 or so clones listed, 98% were seen once; the top ten hold about 0.34%. The sequenced material came from naive CD4+ T cells sorted from blood. Regarding subset: CD45RA+ positively selected. These receptors originate from a man aged 25 to 45 in good health.

As for this clone: The same CDR3 is also encoded by other DNA sequences in this sample. V is TRBV25-1 and J is TRBJ2-3; D is possibly TRBD1 (6 bases). V dropped 6 bases and J dropped 2 bases, with 9 bases sitting between them. CDR1 is MGHDK and CDR2 is SYGVNS in the germline V gene. The CDR3 spans 13 residues. The CDR3 sequence is CASRAGATDTQYF. Here the CDR3 DNA reads TGTGCCAGCAGGGCAGGGGCCACAGATACGCAGTATTTT.

V is TRBV11-2 and J is TRBJ2-1; D might be TRBD2 (6 bases). Trimming stripped 3 bases from V and 3 bases from J, with 9 bases between. Germline lookup yields CDR1 SGHAT and CDR2 FQNNGV. The CDR3 contains 14 residues. CDR3 DNA sequence: TGTGCCAGCAGCTTCGGACTATTCTACAATGAGCAGTTCTTC. Amino acids: CASSFGLFYNEQFF.

The chain recombines TRBV7-9 with TRBJ2-7; 7 nucleotides match TRBD1. The CDR3 covers 13 residues. Germline V gives CDR1 SEHNR, CDR2 FQNEAQ (reference sequence). The V gene end was trimmed by 5 bases and the J gene end by 8 bases; junction bases not matched to a gene: 9. CDR3 protein: CASSATGSGQQYF. As DNA, the CDR3 is TGTGCCAGCAGCGCGACAGGGTCCGGGCAGCAGTACTTC.

The V gene is TRBV4-1, the J gene TRBJ1-2; 8 nucleotides agree with TRBD1. The CDR3 extends over 19 amino acids. After removal of 0 bases from V and 3 bases from J, the junction contained 15 bases not matched to a gene. Germline CDR1 MGHRA, CDR2 YSYEKL. The CDR3 loop is CASSQEGGQAPSSYYGYTF. DNA of the CDR3: TGCGCCAGCAGCCAAGAAGGGGGACAGGCGCCTTCCTCATACTATGGCTACACCTTC.

The V gene is TRBV10-3, the J gene TRBJ2-7; 7 nucleotides agree with TRBD1. The V segment lost 4 bases and the J segment 6 bases; nucleotides outside the gene matches: 3. The germline CDR1 and CDR2 sequences are ENHRY and SYGVKD. The CDR3 has 12 amino acids. The CDR3 DNA reads as TGTGCCATCAGTGTTGACAGGGTCGAGCAGTACTTC. It codes for CAISVDRVEQYF.

This chain joins TRBV5-1 and TRBJ2-3; the match to TRBD1 covers 9 bases. Per the germline V gene, CDR1 is SGHRS and CDR2 is YFSETQ. The CDR3 is made up of 15 amino acids. Trimming at V came to 0 bases and at J to 5 bases, leaving 4 bases not matched to a gene. CDR3 residues: CASSLGQGGIDTQYF. CDR3 DNA sequence: TGCGCCAGCAGCTTGGGACAGGGGGGCATAGATACGCAGTATTTT.

The chain employs TRBV27 and TRBJ2-1; 13 positions match TRBD2. The junction had 6 bases not matched to a gene; V was cut back by 2 bases and J by 2 bases. Germline loops: CDR1 MNHEY, CDR2 SMNVEV (reference sequence). The CDR3 runs 18 residues. Written as DNA, the CDR3 is TGTGCCAGCAGTTTAAGGACTAGCGGGAGTGGGCCCTACAATGAGCAGTTCTTC. Translated, it gives CASSLRTSGSGPYNEQFF.

This rearrangement joins TRBV28 to TRBJ2-1; no reliable D call. This CDR3 region has 15 residues. CDR1 is MDHEN, CDR2 SYDVKM, per germline. Trimming stripped 5 bases from V and 8 bases from J, with 19 bases between. Here the CDR3 reads CASSPPLPLQYEQFF. DNA of the CDR3: TGTGCCAGCAGTCCCCCACTCCCCTTACAATATGAGCAGTTCTTC.

V and J are TRBV28 and TRBJ2-5, with TRBD2 matching over 10 bases. J gave up 3 bases and V 6 bases, and 4 bases lay outside the gene matches. CDR3 size: 14 residues. Looked up from germline, CDR1 is MDHEN and CDR2 is SYDVKM. CDR3 coding DNA: TGTGCCAGCAGCCGGACTAGCGGAAAAGAGACCCAGTACTTC. Amino acid sequence: CASSRTSGKETQYF.

The chain has TRBV6-1 and TRBJ2-1, with 7 bases matching TRBD1. Germline assignment: CDR1 MNHNS and CDR2 SASEGT. J gave up 2 bases and V 6 bases, and 7 bases lay outside the gene matches. The CDR3 contains 15 residues. The CDR3 sequence: CASRGTADPYNEQFF. The CDR3 DNA is TGTGCCAGCAGGGGGACAGCTGACCCCTACAATGAGCAGTTCTTC.

This rearrangement joins TRBV28 to TRBJ2-5; D remains unclear. This CDR3 contains 12 residues. V was cut by 4 bases and J by 5 bases, with 8 bases left in between. The germline gives CDR1 MDHEN, CDR2 SYDVKM. DNA for the CDR3: TGTGCCAGCAGTTCGGACGCGGAGACCCAGTACTTC. As protein: CASSSDAETQYF. Using reference TRBV28 and TRBJ2-5 for the parts outside the CDR3, the full variable domain is DVKVTQSSRYLVKRTGEKVFLECVQDMDHENMFWYRQDPGLGLRLIYFSYDVKMKEKGDIPEGYSVSREKKERFSLILESASTNQTSMYLCASSSDAETQYFGPGTRLLVL.

CDR3 sequence (DNA): TGTGCCAGCTCACCGGGACAGGGGTTTCTAAAAGCTTTCTTT. This codes for CASSPGQGFLKAFF. V gene TRBV18 combines with J gene TRBJ1-1, with 10 bases fitting TRBD1. CDR3 length: 14 residues. CDR1 is KGHSH and CDR2 is LQKENI in the germline V gene. V lost 3 bases, J lost 9 bases, and 7 bases stayed unmatched. The full variable domain, its missing parts supplied by reference TRBV18 and TRBJ1-1, is NAGVMQNPRHLVRRRGQEARLRCSPMKGHSHVYWYRQLPEEGLKFMVYLQKENIIDESGMPKERFSAEFPKEGPSILRIQQVVRGDSAAYFCASSPGQGFLKAFFGQGTRLTVV.

V and J are TRBV5-1 and TRBJ2-7, with D possibly being TRBD1 (6 bases). The V gene lost 2 bases and the J gene lost 4 bases, with 13 bases spanning the gap. CDR3 size: 14 residues. The V gene's germline CDR1 is SGHRS and CDR2 YFSETQ. As DNA, the CDR3 is TGCGCCAGCAGCTTTGGCAGGGGTCTATACGAGCAGTACTTC. It specifies CASSFGRGLYEQYF.